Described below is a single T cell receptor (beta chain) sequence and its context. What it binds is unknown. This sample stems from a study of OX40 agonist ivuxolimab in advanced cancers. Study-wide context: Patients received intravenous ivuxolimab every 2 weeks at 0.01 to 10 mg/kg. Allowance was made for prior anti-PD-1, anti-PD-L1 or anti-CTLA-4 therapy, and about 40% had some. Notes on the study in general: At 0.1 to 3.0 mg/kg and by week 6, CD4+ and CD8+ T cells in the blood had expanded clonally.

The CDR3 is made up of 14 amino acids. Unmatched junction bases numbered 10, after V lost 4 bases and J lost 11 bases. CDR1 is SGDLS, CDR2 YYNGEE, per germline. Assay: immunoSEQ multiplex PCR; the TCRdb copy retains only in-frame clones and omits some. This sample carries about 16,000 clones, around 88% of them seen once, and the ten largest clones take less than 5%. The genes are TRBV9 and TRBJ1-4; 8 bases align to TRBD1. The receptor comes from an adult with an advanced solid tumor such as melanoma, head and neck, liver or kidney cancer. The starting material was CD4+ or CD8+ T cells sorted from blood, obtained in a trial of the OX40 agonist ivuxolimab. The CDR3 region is CASSLGQGGQKLFF. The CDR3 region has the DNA TGTGCCAGCAGCCTCGGACAGGGAGGACAGAAACTGTTTTTT.